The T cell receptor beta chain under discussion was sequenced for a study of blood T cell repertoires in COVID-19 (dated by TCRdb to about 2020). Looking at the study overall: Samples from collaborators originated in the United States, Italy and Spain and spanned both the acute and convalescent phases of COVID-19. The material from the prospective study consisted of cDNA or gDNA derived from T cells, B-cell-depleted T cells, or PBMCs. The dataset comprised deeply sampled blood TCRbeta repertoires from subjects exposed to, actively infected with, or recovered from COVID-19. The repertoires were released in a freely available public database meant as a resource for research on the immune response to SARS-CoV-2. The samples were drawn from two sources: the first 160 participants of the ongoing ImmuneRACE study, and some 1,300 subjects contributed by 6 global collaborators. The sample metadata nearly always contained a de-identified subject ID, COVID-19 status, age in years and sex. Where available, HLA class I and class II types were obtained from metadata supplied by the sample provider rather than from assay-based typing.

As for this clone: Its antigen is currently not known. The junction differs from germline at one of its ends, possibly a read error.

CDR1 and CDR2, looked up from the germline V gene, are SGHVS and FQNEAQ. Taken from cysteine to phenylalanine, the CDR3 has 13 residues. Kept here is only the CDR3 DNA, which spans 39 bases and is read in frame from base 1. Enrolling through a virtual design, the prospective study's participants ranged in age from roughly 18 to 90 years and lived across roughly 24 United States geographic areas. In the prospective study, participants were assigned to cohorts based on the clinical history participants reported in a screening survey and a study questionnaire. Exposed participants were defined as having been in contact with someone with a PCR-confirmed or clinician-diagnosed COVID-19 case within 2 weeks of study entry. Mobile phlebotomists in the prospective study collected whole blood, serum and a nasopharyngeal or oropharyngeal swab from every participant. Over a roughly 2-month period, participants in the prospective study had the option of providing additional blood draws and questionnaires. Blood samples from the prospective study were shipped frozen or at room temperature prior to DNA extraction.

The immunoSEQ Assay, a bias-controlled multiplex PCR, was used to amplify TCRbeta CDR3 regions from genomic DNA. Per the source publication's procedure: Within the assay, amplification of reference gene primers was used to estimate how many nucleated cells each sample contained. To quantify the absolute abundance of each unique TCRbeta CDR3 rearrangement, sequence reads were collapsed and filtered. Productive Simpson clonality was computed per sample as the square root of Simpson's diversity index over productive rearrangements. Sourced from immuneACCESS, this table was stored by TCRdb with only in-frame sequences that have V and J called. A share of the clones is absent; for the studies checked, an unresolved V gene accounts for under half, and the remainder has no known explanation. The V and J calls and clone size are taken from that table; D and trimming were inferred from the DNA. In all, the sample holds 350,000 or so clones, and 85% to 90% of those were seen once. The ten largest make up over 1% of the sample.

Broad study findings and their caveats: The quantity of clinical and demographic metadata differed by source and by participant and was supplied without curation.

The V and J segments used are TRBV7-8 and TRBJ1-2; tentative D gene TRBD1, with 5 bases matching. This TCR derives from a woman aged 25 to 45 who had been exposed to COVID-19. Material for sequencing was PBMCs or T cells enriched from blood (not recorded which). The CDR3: CASSLSLFKGFVF. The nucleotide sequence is TGTGCCAGCAGCTTAAGTCTATTTAAGGGGTTCGTCTTC.